A selection of T cell receptor beta chains follows, all from one sample in a study of identical twins. In TCRdb, the 5' RACE reads were re-called with MiXCR into one record per CDR3 protein. The repertoire holds approximately 490,000 distinct CDR3 sequences, with about a fifth as singletons. Another study also made use of these data, one on yellow fever vaccine responses in identical twins.

The sample comprised CD4+ T cells sorted from blood. All receptors come from a young woman in good health. CDR3s include the opening cysteine and the closing phenylalanine or tryptophan. D genes are given only for firm matches. Size is stated for part of the rows, as once, few or many counts, or as a class when the clone is expanded.

d_gene,v_gene,abundance,j_gene,len,CDR3nt,CDR3aa
NA,TRBV24-1,NA,TRBJ2-7,15,TGTGCCACCAGTGATCCTGCCGGGCCGCCCTACGAGCAGTACTTC,CATSDPAGPPYEQYF
NA,TRBV4-2,NA,TRBJ2-7,18,TGTGCCAGCAGCCACTTGATCCCCTTAGCGTACGAATCCTACGAGCAGTACTTC,CASSHLIPLAYESYEQYF
TRBD2,TRBV18,NA,TRBJ2-7,17,TGTGCCAGCTCACCTGTGACTAGCGGGAGGGGGTCGGCAGAGCAGTACTTC,CASSPVTSGRGSAEQYF
NA,TRBV27,NA,TRBJ2-4,15,TGTGCCAGCAGTTTATCAGGGGGGGGGAAAAACATTCAGTACTTC,CASSLSGGGKNIQYF
TRBD2,TRBV7-9,many,TRBJ2-1,16,TGTGCCAGCAGCTTAGGCCTAGCGGGAGCCTACAATGAGCAGTTCTTC,CASSLGLAGAYNEQFF
TRBD2,TRBV12-3/TRBV12-4,few,TRBJ2-2,18,TGTGCCAGCAGTTTAGTCCTAGCGGGAGGGCCTCGAACCGGGGAGCTGTTTTTT,CASSLVLAGGPRTGELFF
TRBD2,TRBV12-3/TRBV12-4,few,TRBJ2-1,15,TGTGCCAGCAGTAGAGGAGGCGGGAGAATCGATGAGCAGTTCTTC,CASSRGGGRIDEQFF
NA,TRBV5-6,NA,TRBJ2-5,13,TGTGCCAGCAGCTTGGCCAAAGGAGAGACCCAGTACTTC,CASSLAKGETQYF
NA,TRBV5-1,many,TRBJ2-1,15,TGTGCCAGCAGTTTAGGGCAAGGTTCCTACAATGAGCAGTTCTTC,CASSLGQGSYNEQFF
TRBD2,TRBV25-1,NA,TRBJ2-5,12,TGTGCCACCCTAGCGGGAGTGGAGACCCAGTACTTC,CATLAGVETQYF
TRBD1,TRBV10-3,NA,TRBJ1-4,13,TGTGCCATCAAAGGACAGGGGAATGAAAAACTGTTTTTT,CAIKGQGNEKLFF
TRBD1,TRBV18,NA,TRBJ1-1,16,TGTGCCAGCTCACTATGGGACAGGGGGCTTTCTCAAGTAGCTTTCTTT,CASSLWDRGLSQVAFF
NA,TRBV19,few,TRBJ1-1,15,TGTGCCAGTAGCATCATGGGGGGTTCCTCGGCTGAAGCTTTCTTT,CASSIMGGSSAEAFF
TRBD1,TRBV6-1,few,TRBJ1-6,14,TGTGCCAGCAGAGCCGGGACAGCAATTTCACCCCTCCACTTT,CASRAGTAISPLHF
NA,TRBV28,NA,TRBJ2-7,13,TGTGCCAGCAAAACACCGGGGACCTACGAGCAGTACTTC,CASKTPGTYEQYF
TRBD1,TRBV3-1,NA,TRBJ2-5,16,TGTGCCAGCAGCCAAGAGGGTGGGACAGGACAAGAGACCCAGTACTTC,CASSQEGGTGQETQYF
TRBD2,TRBV3-1,NA,TRBJ2-1,16,TGTGCCAGCAGCCCCTCCTCTCGGGGGGACTACAATGAGCAGTTCTTC,CASSPSSRGDYNEQFF
TRBD2,TRBV11-1,NA,TRBJ2-6,20,TGTGCCAGCAGTACACACCGGAGGGTAGCGGGAAGGTCTGGGGCCAACGTCCTGACTTTC,CASSTHRRVAGRSGANVLTF
NA,TRBV2,NA,TRBJ2-1,12,TGTGCCGGTGAAGGCAGGGACAATGAGCAGTTCTTC,CAGEGRDNEQFF
TRBD1,TRBV10-3,NA,TRBJ2-3,13,TGTGCCGGAAGGGGGCAAACCACAGATACGCAGTATTTT,CAGRGQTTDTQYF
NA,TRBV7-9,once,TRBJ1-1,14,TGTGCCAGCACCCCCGGACAATTGAACACTGAAGCTTTCTTT,CASTPGQLNTEAFF
TRBD2,TRBV20-1,few,TRBJ2-5,14,TGCAGTGCCCTCCCCTTAGCGGGGGAAGAGACCCAGTACTTC,CSALPLAGEETQYF